The present entry profiles one T cell receptor beta chain with its context. Its specificity is not known. This record comes from a study of CD8+CD57+ T cells in acquired aplastic anemia. Study summary: Across the sorted CD4+ and CD8+ cells, DNA amounts averaged roughly 3 ug. Study-level findings and limits: Roughly 28 was the count of CD8+ CDR3 sequences that patients shared with controls. With respect to CD8+ Simpson's diversity, patients and controls did not differ significantly.

Sequenced patients had shown CD8+CD57+ cell expansion by flow cytometry. Patients were untreated when blood was sampled. Investigators profiled TCR beta VDJ and CDR3 from genomic DNA template. TCRdb redid the calling of the reads with MiXCR, one entry per CDR3 protein. The sample records roughly 200,000 distinct CDR3 sequences, roughly 63% being singletons. CDR1 and CDR2 (germline): SGHDT, YYEEEE. The V end lost 3 bases, the J end lost 2 bases, and 13 bases lay between the germline ends. This CDR3 comprises 15 residues. This sequence originates from a human donor with aplastic anemia. The V gene is TRBV5-6, the J gene TRBJ2-3, with D possibly matching TRBD2 (7 bases). The sample consisted of sorted CD4+, CD8+, or CD8+CD57+ T cells (not recorded which) from PBMCs. The CDR3 nucleotides are TGTGCCAGCAGCTCCTTGGGGGGGGCCACAGATACGCAGTATTTT. This sequence encodes CASSSLGGATDTQYF.